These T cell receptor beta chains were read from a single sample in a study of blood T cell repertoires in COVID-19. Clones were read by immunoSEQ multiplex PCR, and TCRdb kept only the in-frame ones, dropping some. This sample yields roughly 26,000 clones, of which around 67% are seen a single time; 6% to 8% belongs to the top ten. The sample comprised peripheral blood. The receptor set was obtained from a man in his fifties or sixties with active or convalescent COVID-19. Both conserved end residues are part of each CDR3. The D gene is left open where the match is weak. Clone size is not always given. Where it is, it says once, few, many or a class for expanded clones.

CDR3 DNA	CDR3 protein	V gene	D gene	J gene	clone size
TGTGCCAGCAGTGAATTAACCCGGGGTAGCGGGACAGATGAGCAGTTCTTC	CASSELTRGSGTDEQFF	TRBV2	NA	TRBJ2-1	NA
TGTGCCAGCAGCCAAGATCGCGCTCTAAACTATGGCTACACCTTC	CASSQDRALNYGYTF	TRBV3-1/TRBV3-2	NA	TRBJ1-2	medium-sized
TGTGCCAGCAGCCAGGGACTAGCGGGATGGGAATCTTATGAGCAGTTCTTC	CASSQGLAGWESYEQFF	TRBV14	TRBD2	TRBJ2-1	NA
TGTGCCAGCTCCCGGGAGGGGAGGAACACTGAAGCTTTCTTT	CASSREGRNTEAFF	TRBV27	NA	TRBJ1-1	NA
TGTGCCAGCAGCCCCTCTAGCGGGAGCACAGATACGCAGTATTTT	CASSPSSGSTDTQYF	TRBV6-4	TRBD2	TRBJ2-3	large
TGTGCCACCAGCAGCCTTCGTCAGGAGACCCAGTACTTC	CATSSLRQETQYF	TRBV15	NA	TRBJ2-5	NA
TGCGCCAGCAGACAGACAGGGTCGGGTAATTCACCCCTCCACTTT	CASRQTGSGNSPLHF	TRBV5-1	TRBD1	TRBJ1-6	NA
TGCGCCAGCAGCTTAAGGCGGGAGTTGGGGACCGGGGAGCTGTTTTTT	CASSLRRELGTGELFF	TRBV5-1	TRBD2	TRBJ2-2	NA
TGTGCCATCCTGGTCAGGGGGTCTTACGAGCAGTACTTC	CAILVRGSYEQYF	TRBV10-3	TRBD1	TRBJ2-7	NA
TGTGCCAGCAGTCCGGGACAGGGGAGACACGCTTTCTTT	CASSPGQGRHAFF	TRBV6-6	TRBD1	TRBJ1-1	NA
TGTGCCGGCAAACAGGGGAACACCGGGGAGCTGTTTTTT	CAGKQGNTGELFF	TRBV19	NA	TRBJ2-2	NA
TGTGCCAGTATGGGCAGGGATGGTCGCAATGAGCAGTTCTTC	CASMGRDGRNEQFF	TRBV19	NA	TRBJ2-1	NA
TGCGCCAGCAGCCACGGTGGTGTGGGGGGTCGGAAAAACATTCAGTACTTC	CASSHGGVGGRKNIQYF	TRBV4-1	NA	TRBJ2-4	NA
TGTGCCAGCAGCCTCCTAACAGGGGCTAACTATGGCTACACCTTC	CASSLLTGANYGYTF	TRBV3-1/TRBV3-2	TRBD1	TRBJ1-2	medium-sized
TGTGCCAGCAGCCAAGAAGGACTAGCGGGGGAATCGCAGTATTTT	CASSQEGLAGESQYF	TRBV3-1/TRBV3-2	TRBD2	TRBJ2-3	few
TGTGCCAGCAGCGTAGCTACTACTTTCACAGATACGCAGTATTTT	CASSVATTFTDTQYF	TRBV9	NA	TRBJ2-3	NA
TGTGCCTGGATTATGCTAGCGGGGTTATACAATGAGCAGTTCTTC	CAWIMLAGLYNEQFF	TRBV30	TRBD2	TRBJ2-1	NA
TGTGCCAGCAGGGACAGGGTGGGGAGTGAAAAACTGTTTTTT	CASRDRVGSEKLFF	TRBV2	TRBD1	TRBJ1-4	few
TGTGCCAGCAGTGAAATGGGAGGCTACCATTTCTCTGGGGCCAACGTCCTGACTTTC	CASSEMGGYHFSGANVLTF	TRBV2	NA	TRBJ2-6	NA
TGTGCCAGCAGTAGACCGGGACAGGGAGTCTACGAGCAGTACTTC	CASSRPGQGVYEQYF	TRBV6-5	TRBD1	TRBJ2-7	NA
TGTGCCAGCAGCGGAACAGGGGGAATTGGCTACACCTTC	CASSGTGGIGYTF	TRBV11-2	TRBD1	TRBJ1-2	NA
TGTGCCATCAGTGAAAACTCCGGTCAGGGCTCCTACGAGCAGTACTTC	CAISENSGQGSYEQYF	TRBV10-3	NA	TRBJ2-7	NA
TGTGCCAGCAGCAACGCCCACCAGGGGAGGGGGAATGAAAAACTGTTTTTT	CASSNAHQGRGNEKLFF	TRBV21-1	NA	TRBJ1-4	NA
TGCGCCAGCAGCTCAACAGGGCTCAGCTCCTACGAGCAGTACTTC	CASSSTGLSSYEQYF	TRBV5-1	NA	TRBJ2-7	NA
TGTGCCAGCAGCTTAGAAGGGTCGGTCACCCGGGGTATTGAGCAGTACTTC	CASSLEGSVTRGIEQYF	TRBV7-9	NA	TRBJ2-7	few
TGTGCCAGCAGTGAAACAGGGGGCCCTGGCTACACCTTC	CASSETGGPGYTF	TRBV6-1	TRBD1	TRBJ1-2	NA
TGTGCCAGCAGCCTGGAGACAGGGTCGGACTATGGCTACACCTTC	CASSLETGSDYGYTF	TRBV7-8	TRBD1	TRBJ1-2	NA
TGTGCCAGCGTGAGTCAGGCCAGGGGGCGAACCGGGGAGCTGTTTTTT	CASVSQARGRTGELFF	TRBV2	TRBD1	TRBJ2-2	once
TGTGCTAGCAGCTTAGTAGCGGGGGCAGCAGATACGCAGTATTTT	CASSLVAGAADTQYF	TRBV7-7	TRBD2	TRBJ2-3	once
TGTGCCAGCAGTTACACGGCAGGGAAAGCTTTCTTT	CASSYTAGKAFF	TRBV6-5	NA	TRBJ1-1	NA
TGTGCCAGCAGTGAAATTGGGGCGCTCGGACCAGAAGCTTTCTTT	CASSEIGALGPEAFF	TRBV2	NA	TRBJ1-1	once
TGTGCCATCAGTGAAAACAGGGCCGTCTATGGCTACACCTTC	CAISENRAVYGYTF	TRBV10-3	NA	TRBJ1-2	NA
TGTGCCAGCAGCGTCTCAAGGGGAAACTATGGCTACACCTTC	CASSVSRGNYGYTF	TRBV9	NA	TRBJ1-2	NA
TGTGCCAGCAGCAGTTTCCGGGACGGATCCCCCGGGGGGAGTCAGCCCCAGCATTTT	CASSSFRDGSPGGSQPQHF	TRBV21-1	NA	TRBJ1-5	few
TGTGCCACCAGCAGAGATGGGAGGGTAGAGGCACCCCTCCACTTT	CATSRDGRVEAPLHF	TRBV15	NA	TRBJ1-6	few
TGCAGCGTTGGAAGAGAGAACACAGATACGCAGTATTTT	CSVGRENTDTQYF	TRBV29-1	NA	TRBJ2-3	NA
TGTGCCAGTAGTATTCCCCGACAGGGGGCACAGTCTGGGGCCAACGTCCTGACTTTC	CASSIPRQGAQSGANVLTF	TRBV19	TRBD1	TRBJ2-6	NA
TGTGCTAGTGCCTTCAGGGCCATACCACTAGCGGGGGGGGACAATGAGCAGTTCTTC	CASAFRAIPLAGGDNEQFF	TRBV12-5	TRBD2	TRBJ2-1	NA
TGTGCCAGCAGCGTAGAACAGTTTACAGATACGCAGTATTTT	CASSVEQFTDTQYF	TRBV9	NA	TRBJ2-3	NA
TGTGCCAGCAGTGGATTCGAGCGGGAGTGGGGCACAGATACGCAGTATTTT	CASSGFEREWGTDTQYF	TRBV25-1	TRBD2	TRBJ2-3	NA
TGTGCCAGCAGTGCAAGAACTCCGGGACTAGCGGGAGCAGATACGCAGTATTTT	CASSARTPGLAGADTQYF	TRBV6-1	TRBD2	TRBJ2-3	NA
TGCAGCGTTGATTTCGCAGGGGGAAATGAGCAGTTCTTC	CSVDFAGGNEQFF	TRBV29-1	TRBD1	TRBJ2-1	NA
TGCAGCGTTGAATATGCAGCGGGAGGGCCCTACGAGCAGTACTTC	CSVEYAAGGPYEQYF	TRBV29-1	TRBD2	TRBJ2-7	NA
TGCGCCAGCAGCGCCAGTGGAGCGGGCCCCTACAATGAGCAGTTCTTC	CASSASGAGPYNEQFF	TRBV5-1	NA	TRBJ2-1	NA
TGTGCCAGCAGCCCTTACCGGGACAGAAAAGAGACCCAGTACTTC	CASSPYRDRKETQYF	TRBV9	TRBD1	TRBJ2-5	once
TGTGCCAGCAGTAGCGAAGACACCGGGGAGCTGTTTTTT	CASSSEDTGELFF	TRBV6-4	NA	TRBJ2-2	NA
TGTGCCAGCAGTCATGGGACTAGCTCCCCCGGGGAGCTGTTTTTT	CASSHGTSSPGELFF	TRBV13	TRBD2	TRBJ2-2	NA